This TCR beta chain was identified during a study of CXCR3-negative and CXCR3-positive naive CD8 T cells. TRB cDNA was prepared as libraries by UMI-labeled 5' RACE. TCRdb reprocessed the 5' RACE reads and reports one entry per CDR3 protein, with no DNA. The sample shows over 70,000 distinct CDR3 sequences, and around 0.53% sits with its ten largest clones. Germline V lookup: CDR1 MNHEY, CDR2 SVGAGI. This CDR3 has 14 residues. Study-level results: When CXCR3-positive naive cells were set against CXCR3-negative naive cells, the former had more hydrophobic TRB CDR3s. Diversity ran similarly high across both naive subsets but far lower in memory CD8+ cells.

As concerns this clonotype: Its specificity is not known.

The specimen was naive CXCR3+ CD8+ T cells from blood. The sample's subset: CD45RO-CCR7+CD27+CD95- naive CD8+ T cells expressing CXCR3 (TNR3+). This TCR was recovered from a human donor in good health. Some clones in this sample may be carry-over from other donors' samples. V gene TRBV6-5 combines with J gene TRBJ2-3. The CDR3 loop reads CASSSPTRTDTQYF.